These T cell receptor beta chains were read from a single sample in a study of patients and donors after allogeneic stem cell transplantation. One entry per CDR3 protein, called by TCRdb with MiXCR from the RT-PCR reads. The sample carries 160,000 or so distinct CDR3 sequences, 24% recorded once. The sample comprised blood, either unsorted or a sorted T cell fraction (not recorded which). These receptors came from a human donor who was either an allogeneic HSCT recipient or a stem cell or donor lymphocyte infusion donor (not recorded which). It is not recorded whose cells these are; they may come from a transplant donor. Each CDR3 is given with its conserved first and last residue. Fields, in order: CDR3 DNA, CDR3 protein, CDR3 length, V gene, clone size, D gene, J gene. A D gene is named only where the DNA matches it firmly. Clone size is given for some rows only: seen once, a few or many times, or a class if the clone is expanded.

CDR3nt: TGTGCCAGCAGTTCAACGAACACTGAAGCTTTCTTT
CDR3aa: CASSSTNTEAFF
len: 12
v_gene: TRBV6-6
abundance: many
d_gene: NA
j_gene: TRBJ1-1

CDR3nt: TGCGCCAGCAGCCAAGTCGTCGGGACCGAGCAGTTCTTC
CDR3aa: CASSQVVGTEQFF
len: 13
v_gene: TRBV4-1
abundance: few
d_gene: NA
j_gene: TRBJ2-1

CDR3nt: TGTGCCAGCAGCCAAGAAGTTGGGACAGGGAACTACGAGCAGTACTTC
CDR3aa: CASSQEVGTGNYEQYF
len: 16
v_gene: TRBV4-2
abundance: few
d_gene: TRBD1
j_gene: TRBJ2-7

CDR3nt: TGTGCCAGCAGCTTCGGGGGCACTGAAGCTTTCTTT
CDR3aa: CASSFGGTEAFF
len: 12
v_gene: TRBV12-3/TRBV12-4
abundance: many
d_gene: NA
j_gene: TRBJ1-1

CDR3nt: TGTGCCATCAGTGAGACCCGGACAGGGGGCAGCAATCAGCCCCAGCATTTT
CDR3aa: CAISETRTGGSNQPQHF
len: 17
v_gene: TRBV10-3
abundance: few
d_gene: TRBD1
j_gene: TRBJ1-5

CDR3nt: TGTGCCAGCAGCTTGGTATTACGGGGGGAGCCCCAGCATTTT
CDR3aa: CASSLVLRGEPQHF
len: 14
v_gene: TRBV5-5
abundance: NA
d_gene: NA
j_gene: TRBJ1-5

CDR3nt: TGTGCCAGCAGCGTAGGGCTGCTTTACGAGCAGTACTTC
CDR3aa: CASSVGLLYEQYF
len: 13
v_gene: TRBV9
abundance: NA
d_gene: NA
j_gene: TRBJ2-7

CDR3nt: TGTGCCAGTCGGACATTTAGACAGGGATCTGATGAAGCTTTCTTT
CDR3aa: CASRTFRQGSDEAFF
len: 15
v_gene: TRBV19
abundance: few
d_gene: TRBD1
j_gene: TRBJ1-1

CDR3nt: TGTGCCAGCAGTTCCTTCCGGGGGGACACTGAAGCTTTCTTT
CDR3aa: CASSSFRGDTEAFF
len: 14
v_gene: TRBV12-3/TRBV12-4
abundance: NA
d_gene: NA
j_gene: TRBJ1-1

CDR3nt: TGTGCCAGCAGCCCCCCGGGACCCCGTAAGAATGAGCAGTTCTTC
CDR3aa: CASSPPGPRKNEQFF
len: 15
v_gene: TRBV11-3
abundance: few
d_gene: NA
j_gene: TRBJ2-1

CDR3nt: TGTGCCAGCAGCGCTACTAGCGGACCCAGCACAGATACGCAGTATTTT
CDR3aa: CASSATSGPSTDTQYF
len: 16
v_gene: TRBV7-9
abundance: few
d_gene: TRBD2
j_gene: TRBJ2-3

CDR3nt: TGTGCCAGCAGCGACTCTGGAAACACCATATATTTT
CDR3aa: CASSDSGNTIYF
len: 12
v_gene: TRBV3-1
abundance: NA
d_gene: NA
j_gene: TRBJ1-3

CDR3nt: TGTGCCAGCTCACCAGGGCACGGCTCGATCACCGGGGAGCTGTTTTTT
CDR3aa: CASSPGHGSITGELFF
len: 16
v_gene: TRBV18
abundance: NA
d_gene: NA
j_gene: TRBJ2-2

CDR3nt: TGTGCCAGCAGCCGCCGACAGCCCATGAACACTGAAGCTTTCTTT
CDR3aa: CASSRRQPMNTEAFF
len: 15
v_gene: TRBV7-2
abundance: NA
d_gene: NA
j_gene: TRBJ1-1

CDR3nt: TGCGCCAGCAGCTTCGGGACTTACAATGACAAACTGTTTTTT
CDR3aa: CASSFGTYNDKLFF
len: 14
v_gene: TRBV5-1
abundance: few
d_gene: NA
j_gene: TRBJ1-4

CDR3nt: TGCAGTGCTAGAGGGGCTCAGGCAGATAGCAATCAGCCCCAGCATTTT
CDR3aa: CSARGAQADSNQPQHF
len: 16
v_gene: TRBV20-1
abundance: NA
d_gene: NA
j_gene: TRBJ1-5

CDR3nt: TGCAGCGTTGAGGCCGAAAATTTAGCTTATGGCTACACCTTC
CDR3aa: CSVEAENLAYGYTF
len: 14
v_gene: TRBV29-1
abundance: NA
d_gene: NA
j_gene: TRBJ1-2

CDR3nt: TGTGCCAGCACTCCGGCGGGCAGGGGTGGTGAGACCCAGTACTTC
CDR3aa: CASTPAGRGGETQYF
len: 15
v_gene: TRBV12-3/TRBV12-4
abundance: NA
d_gene: NA
j_gene: TRBJ2-5

CDR3nt: TGTGCCAGCAGCTTAGGGGGGAACACCGGGGAGCTGTTTTTT
CDR3aa: CASSLGGNTGELFF
len: 14
v_gene: TRBV11-3
abundance: NA
d_gene: NA
j_gene: TRBJ2-2

CDR3nt: TGCGCCAGCAGCCTGGGACTCGACTCTACCCAGTACTTC
CDR3aa: CASSLGLDSTQYF
len: 13
v_gene: TRBV5-1
abundance: NA
d_gene: NA
j_gene: TRBJ2-5

CDR3nt: TGCGCCAGCAGCTCGGGACAGAGCGCGGACACCGGGGAGCTGTTTTTT
CDR3aa: CASSSGQSADTGELFF
len: 16
v_gene: TRBV5-1
abundance: few
d_gene: TRBD1
j_gene: TRBJ2-2

CDR3nt: TGCGCCAGCAGCATGGACAGGAACTATGGCTACACCTTC
CDR3aa: CASSMDRNYGYTF
len: 13
v_gene: TRBV5-1
abundance: NA
d_gene: TRBD1
j_gene: TRBJ1-2

CDR3nt: TGTGCCATCAGTGAGCAGGGGAATTCACCCCTCCACTTT
CDR3aa: CAISEQGNSPLHF
len: 13
v_gene: TRBV10-3
abundance: few
d_gene: NA
j_gene: TRBJ1-6

CDR3nt: TGCGCCAGCAGCCAAGATATCGGCGGGAGTCCCGACGAGCAGTACTTC
CDR3aa: CASSQDIGGSPDEQYF
len: 16
v_gene: TRBV4-3
abundance: NA
d_gene: TRBD2
j_gene: TRBJ2-7

CDR3nt: TGCAGTGCTACCCAGGAGGGGGCTGCCTACGAGCAGTACTTC
CDR3aa: CSATQEGAAYEQYF
len: 14
v_gene: TRBV20-1
abundance: NA
d_gene: NA
j_gene: TRBJ2-7

CDR3nt: TGTGCCAGCAGCTCTAGCAGGGACACCGGGGAGCTGTTTTTT
CDR3aa: CASSSSRDTGELFF
len: 14
v_gene: TRBV13
abundance: few
d_gene: NA
j_gene: TRBJ2-2

CDR3nt: TGTGCCAGCAGTTATTCACAGGGCCCCAAACATAGCAATCAGCCCCAGCATTTT
CDR3aa: CASSYSQGPKHSNQPQHF
len: 18
v_gene: TRBV12-3/TRBV12-4
abundance: NA
d_gene: NA
j_gene: TRBJ1-5

CDR3nt: TGCGCCAGCGCCGGGGGGTCTATGGTAGACTATGGCTACACCTTC
CDR3aa: CASAGGSMVDYGYTF
len: 15
v_gene: TRBV5-1
abundance: few
d_gene: NA
j_gene: TRBJ1-2

CDR3nt: TGTGCCAGCACCCCCCAATCGTCTGGAAACACCATATATTTT
CDR3aa: CASTPQSSGNTIYF
len: 14
v_gene: TRBV12-3/TRBV12-4
abundance: NA
d_gene: NA
j_gene: TRBJ1-3

CDR3nt: TGTGCCAGCAGTTTAGTTCCAGACCAAGAGACCCAGTACTTC
CDR3aa: CASSLVPDQETQYF
len: 14
v_gene: TRBV12-3/TRBV12-4
abundance: NA
d_gene: NA
j_gene: TRBJ2-5

CDR3nt: TGCAGCGTTGAAGGCCAGGTTAACACCGGGGAGCTGTTTTTT
CDR3aa: CSVEGQVNTGELFF
len: 14
v_gene: TRBV29-1
abundance: NA
d_gene: NA
j_gene: TRBJ2-2

CDR3nt: TGTGCCAGCAGTTACGGTCGAAACAATGAGCAGTTCTTC
CDR3aa: CASSYGRNNEQFF
len: 13
v_gene: TRBV6-5
abundance: NA
d_gene: NA
j_gene: TRBJ2-1

CDR3nt: NA
CDR3aa: CASSSSGEGGVAGELFF
len: 17
v_gene: TRBV6-5
abundance: few
d_gene: NA
j_gene: TRBJ2-2

CDR3nt: TGTGCCAGCAGCCAAGGGCTAGATTTGAACACTGAAGCTTTCTTT
CDR3aa: CASSQGLDLNTEAFF
len: 15
v_gene: TRBV4-2
abundance: NA
d_gene: NA
j_gene: TRBJ1-1

CDR3nt: TGTGCCGGCAGCTTAGAATGGGGGGGCACTGAAGCTTTCTTT
CDR3aa: CAGSLEWGGTEAFF
len: 14
v_gene: TRBV7-6
abundance: once
d_gene: NA
j_gene: TRBJ1-1

CDR3nt: TGCAGTGGGACGGGACAAATGAACACTGAAGCTTTCTTT
CDR3aa: CSGTGQMNTEAFF
len: 13
v_gene: TRBV20-1
abundance: NA
d_gene: NA
j_gene: TRBJ1-1

CDR3nt: TGCGCCAGCAGAGCCAGCGTAAATCAGCCCCAGCATTTT
CDR3aa: CASRASVNQPQHF
len: 13
v_gene: TRBV5-1
abundance: many
d_gene: NA
j_gene: TRBJ1-5

CDR3nt: TGTGCCAGTAGCAGAACAGTTGGCAATCAGCCCCAGCATTTT
CDR3aa: CASSRTVGNQPQHF
len: 14
v_gene: TRBV19
abundance: few
d_gene: NA
j_gene: TRBJ1-5

CDR3nt: TGCAGCGTTGTGGCAGGGGTTGGAAACACCATATATTTT
CDR3aa: CSVVAGVGNTIYF
len: 13
v_gene: TRBV29-1
abundance: many
d_gene: NA
j_gene: TRBJ1-3

CDR3nt: TGCAGTGCTAGCACGCCCACCGGGACAGAAGGTCGTTCACCCCTCCACTTT
CDR3aa: CSASTPTGTEGRSPLHF
len: 17
v_gene: TRBV20-1
abundance: NA
d_gene: TRBD1
j_gene: TRBJ1-6

CDR3nt: TGTGCCAGCAGGACAGGGGGAGGGTATGGCTACACCTTC
CDR3aa: CASRTGGGYGYTF
len: 13
v_gene: TRBV12-3/TRBV12-4
abundance: many
d_gene: TRBD1
j_gene: TRBJ1-2

CDR3nt: TGTGCCACCAGTGGGAAGGGCTCGACCTACGAGCAGTACTTC
CDR3aa: CATSGKGSTYEQYF
len: 14
v_gene: TRBV24-1
abundance: NA
d_gene: NA
j_gene: TRBJ2-7

CDR3nt: TGTGCCAGCAGCTTGGTTTACACTGAAGCTTTCTTT
CDR3aa: CASSLVYTEAFF
len: 12
v_gene: TRBV5-8
abundance: NA
d_gene: NA
j_gene: TRBJ1-1

CDR3nt: TGCGCCAGCAGCTTGGTACACTTCTATGGCTACACCTTC
CDR3aa: CASSLVHFYGYTF
len: 13
v_gene: TRBV5-1
abundance: NA
d_gene: NA
j_gene: TRBJ1-2

CDR3nt: TGTGCCAGCAGCTTAGTACGGCGGGCAATAAGTCGTGAGACCCAGTACTTC
CDR3aa: CASSLVRRAISRETQYF
len: 17
v_gene: TRBV7-9
abundance: NA
d_gene: NA
j_gene: TRBJ2-5

CDR3nt: TGTGCCACCAGTGATGAGGTAGCAGATACGCAGTATTTT
CDR3aa: CATSDEVADTQYF
len: 13
v_gene: TRBV24-1
abundance: NA
d_gene: NA
j_gene: TRBJ2-3

CDR3nt: TGTGCCAGCAGAGAAAGGGACAGGGAAGGAACCTCCTACGAGCAGTACTTC
CDR3aa: CASRERDREGTSYEQYF
len: 17
v_gene: TRBV6-5
abundance: NA
d_gene: TRBD1
j_gene: TRBJ2-7

CDR3nt: TGTGCCAGCAGTTCTCAGGGTTTTGCAACTAATGAAAAACTGTTTTTT
CDR3aa: CASSSQGFATNEKLFF
len: 16
v_gene: TRBV6-5
abundance: few
d_gene: NA
j_gene: TRBJ1-4

CDR3nt: TGTGCCAGCAGCCAAGATGCCGGGTTTGGGCCATACTCCTACAATGAGCAGTTCTTC
CDR3aa: CASSQDAGFGPYSYNEQFF
len: 19
v_gene: TRBV14
abundance: NA
d_gene: NA
j_gene: TRBJ2-1

CDR3nt: TGTGCCTGGAGGGGCGGACAGGGCTACTATGGCTACACCTTC
CDR3aa: CAWRGGQGYYGYTF
len: 14
v_gene: TRBV30
abundance: NA
d_gene: TRBD1
j_gene: TRBJ1-2

CDR3nt: TGTGCCAGCAAGGACGGACGAAGCACAGATACGCAGTATTTT
CDR3aa: CASKDGRSTDTQYF
len: 14
v_gene: TRBV3-1
abundance: NA
d_gene: NA
j_gene: TRBJ2-3

CDR3nt: TGCAGTGCGGAACCACAAGATATCGGATCCTACGAGCAGTACTTC
CDR3aa: CSAEPQDIGSYEQYF
len: 15
v_gene: TRBV20-1
abundance: NA
d_gene: NA
j_gene: TRBJ2-7

CDR3nt: TGTGCCAGCAGTTACTCGGTTAACGGGATGAATGAGCAGTTCTTC
CDR3aa: CASSYSVNGMNEQFF
len: 15
v_gene: TRBV6-5
abundance: NA
d_gene: NA
j_gene: TRBJ2-1

CDR3nt: TGTGCCAGCAGCCCCGGGCCCATTAGAGAAGACCAGTACTTC
CDR3aa: CASSPGPIREDQYF
len: 14
v_gene: TRBV3-1
abundance: few
d_gene: NA
j_gene: TRBJ2-5